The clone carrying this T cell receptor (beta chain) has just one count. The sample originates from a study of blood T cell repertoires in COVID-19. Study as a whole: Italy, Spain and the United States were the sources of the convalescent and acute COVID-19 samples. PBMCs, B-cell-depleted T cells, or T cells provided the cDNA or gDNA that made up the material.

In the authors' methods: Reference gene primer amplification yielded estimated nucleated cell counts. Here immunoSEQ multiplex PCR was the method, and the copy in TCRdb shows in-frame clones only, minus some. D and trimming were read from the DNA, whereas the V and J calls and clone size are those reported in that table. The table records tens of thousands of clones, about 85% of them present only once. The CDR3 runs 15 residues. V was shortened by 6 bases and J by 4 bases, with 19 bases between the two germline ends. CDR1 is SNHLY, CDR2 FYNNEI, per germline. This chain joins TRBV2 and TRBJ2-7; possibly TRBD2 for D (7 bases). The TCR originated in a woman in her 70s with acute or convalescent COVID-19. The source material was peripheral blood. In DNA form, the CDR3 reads TGTGCCAGCAGCGAGGGGGGGACGGGAGTGTACGAGCAGTACGTC. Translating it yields CASSEGGTGVYEQYV.